Presented here are 9 T cell receptor beta chains from one specimen sequenced in a study of blood T cell repertoires in COVID-19. Here immunoSEQ multiplex PCR was the method, and the copy in TCRdb shows in-frame clones only, minus some. The sample lists about 380,000 clones; more than 75% were seen once. Sequencing was carried out using PBMCs or T cells enriched from blood (not recorded which). All receptors derive from a woman younger than 35 who had recovered from COVID-19.

The chain carries TRBV5-1 and TRBJ2-7, with D perhaps TRBD1 (6 bases). This CDR3 region has 13 residues. Trimming took off 6 bases at V and 4 bases at J, with 14 bases between the two ends. Germline values: CDR1 SGHRS, CDR2 YFSETQ. In DNA form, the CDR3 reads TGCGCCAGCAAAGGGGCAGGGGCGTACGAGCAGTACTTC. As protein: CASKGAGAYEQYF.

J is TRBJ2-7 and V is TRBV7-2; 12 bases align to TRBD2. The V gene end was trimmed by 4 bases and the J gene end by 0 bases; junction bases not matched to a gene: 7. CDR3 length: 17 residues. From germline, CDR1 is SGHTA and CDR2 FQGNSA. The CDR3 loop reads CASSSGLAGLSSYEQYF. The CDR3 coding sequence is TGTGCCAGCAGCTCCGGACTAGCGGGGTTGAGCTCCTACGAGCAGTACTTC.

A single count supports this clone. J is TRBJ1-2 and V is TRBV18; D might be TRBD1 (6 bases). Looked up from germline, CDR1 is KGHSH and CDR2 is LQKENI. The V end lost 4 bases, the J end lost 0 bases, and 15 bases lay between the germline ends. The CDR3 extends over 16 amino acids. Here the CDR3 reads CASSLTQGQPNYGYTF. For the CDR3, the DNA is TGTGCCAGCTCACTAACCCAGGGGCAACCTAACTATGGCTACACCTTC.

The chain is built from TRBV3-1 (or the pseudogene TRBV3-2) and TRBJ1-6; D remains unclear. The germline CDR1 and CDR2 sequences are LGHDT and YNNKEL (reference sequence). Trimming took off 0 bases at V and 7 bases at J, with 10 bases between the two ends. This CDR3 is 15 amino acids long. CDR3 region: CASSQEFAENSPLHF. The CDR3 region has the DNA TGTGCCAGCAGCCAAGAATTTGCGGAAAATTCACCCCTCCACTTT.

This rearrangement joins TRBV6-5 to TRBJ1-2, with 10 bases that match TRBD1. The germline V gene has CDR1 MNHEY and CDR2 SVGAGI. The CDR3 has 14 amino acids. V was clipped by 5 bases and J by 8 bases; unmatched bases: 8. The CDR3 nucleotides are TGTGCCAGCAGTCCCAACCCGACAGGGGGCGGCTACACCTTC. This gives the protein CASSPNPTGGGYTF.

J is TRBJ1-1 and V is TRBV5-6, with D unresolved. The length of the CDR3 is 12 residues. V lost 3 bases and J lost 8, with 11 bases in between. CDR1 SGHDT and CDR2 YYEEEE come from the germline V gene. In DNA form, the CDR3 reads TGTGCCAGCAGCTGGGTGGAGACCGAAGCTTTCTTT. This gives the protein CASSWVETEAFF. Together with reference TRBV5-6 and TRBJ1-1, the CDR3 gives the full variable domain: DAGVTQSPTHLIKTRGQQVTLRCSPKSGHDTVSWYQQALGQGPQFIFQYYEEEERQRGNFPDRFSGHQFPNYSSELNVNALLLGDSALYLCASSWVETEAFFGQGTRLTVV.

The chain has TRBV6-2 or TRBV6-3 and TRBJ1-5, with a possible D match to TRBD1 (5 bases). Germline V gene sequence: CDR1 MNHEY, CDR2 SVGEGT. The CDR3 totals 13 residues. With 5 bases removed from V and 4 bases from J, the gap between germline ends came to 9 bases. The CDR3 DNA reads TGTGCCAGCAGTCGCGGGGGGAATCAGCCCCAGCATTTT. This codes for CASSRGGNQPQHF.

The rearrangement links TRBV15 to TRBJ2-3, with 13 positions matching TRBD2. V lost 3 bases to trimming and J lost 6 bases; unmatched junction nucleotides: 9. The CDR3 loop spans 17 amino acids. Looked up from germline, CDR1 is LNHNV and CDR2 is YYDKDF (reference sequence). Here the CDR3 DNA reads TGTGCCACCAGCAGTGACACTAGCGGGGGGGCCTTCGATACGCAGTATTTT. Its protein is CATSSDTSGGAFDTQYF. Full variable domain (remainder filled in from reference TRBV15 and TRBJ2-3): DAMVIQNPRYQVTQFGKPVTLSCSQTLNHNVMYWYQQKSSQAPKLLFHYYDKDFNNEADTPDNFQSRRPNTSFCFLDIRSPGLGDTAMYLCATSSDTSGGAFDTQYFGPGTRLTVL.

The chain recombines TRBV19 with TRBJ1-4, with 12 bases lining up with TRBD1. The trim removed 5 bases at V and 7 bases at J, leaving 8 bases unmatched. Germline CDR1 reads LNHDA; CDR2 reads SQIVND (reference sequence). The CDR3 loop spans 16 amino acids. The CDR3 loop is CASSAGQGALGEKLFF. CDR3 DNA sequence: TGTGCCAGTAGTGCGGGACAGGGGGCGTTAGGTGAAAAACTGTTTTTT.